The sequence of this T cell receptor (beta chain) was determined in a study of blood T cells in healthy people across ages. Points on this clonotype: Its antigen remains unknown. A clone one base away is much larger, so this may be a read error.

This CDR3 has 13 residues. Looked up from germline, CDR1 is DFQATT and CDR2 is SNEGSKA (reference sequence). Study-wide results and limits: PBMCs were not sorted, which prevented a conclusive comparison of naive versus antigen-experienced cells. TCR beta diversity, measured per million T cells, fell in a roughly linear way with age. Estimates of diversity drawn from one million T cells were considered underestimates.

A second PCR of roughly 6 to 12 cycles used a sample-barcoded 5' primer and a J-beta primer mix. TCRdb re-derived calls from the 5' RACE reads in MiXCR, one entry per CDR3 protein. Of some 1.5 million distinct CDR3 sequences listed, 28% are singletons. Sequenced input: blood. This sequence joins TRBV20-1 and TRBJ2-1; TRBD2 agrees at 11 bases. The assigned J gene may be wrong: the sequence end matches TRBJ2-7 better. The source is a woman aged 25 to 45 in good health. This chain's CDR3 is CSAPTSGDNEQYF. The CDR3 DNA reads TGCAGTGCCCCGACTAGCGGGGACAATGAGCAGTACTTC.